Shown below are 12 T cell receptor beta chains from a single sample sequenced in a study of shared clonotypes between healthy human individuals. Generated by immunoSEQ multiplex PCR, the TCRdb table keeps only in-frame clones and is missing some. The table records around 95,000 clones, less than 80% of them present only once. The specimen was memory CD8+ T cells sorted from blood. The subset was: CD45RO+ cells pooled with CCR7-negative TemRA cells. Receptors originate from a man under 40 in good health.

The CDR3 spells CASSSISGSSYNEQFF. Here the CDR3 DNA reads TGTGCCAGCAGTTCCATTAGCGGGAGTTCCTACAATGAGCAGTTCTTC. The J gene is TRBJ2-1, the V gene TRBV13; 9 nucleotides line up with TRBD2. The CDR3 length is 16 residues. V trimming: 6 bases; J trimming: 1 base; junction bases outside the gene matches: 7. Germline V gene lookup returns CDR1 PRHDT and CDR2 FYEKMQ (reference sequence).

The chain uses TRBV29-1 and TRBJ1-1; TRBD1 aligns across 8 bases. The CDR3 has 13 amino acids. Germline V gene lookup returns CDR1 SQVTM and CDR2 ANQGSEA. With 4 bases clipped from V and 8 bases from J, the junction kept 9 bases outside the gene matches. In DNA form, the CDR3 reads TGCAGCGTTGTAAAAGACAGGGGAGGAGAAGCTTTCTTT. Protein product: CSVVKDRGGEAFF.

In this sample, this clone turned up once. The V gene is TRBV7-9, the J gene TRBJ1-1, with D perhaps TRBD1 (6 bases). CDR3 length equals 15 residues. V shed 5 bases and J shed 0 bases, with 13 bases lying between them. Germline V gene lookup returns CDR1 SEHNR and CDR2 FQNEAQ (reference sequence). The CDR3 is CASSAPDRMNTEAFF. The CDR3 nucleotides are TGTGCCAGCAGCGCCCCGGACAGAATGAACACTGAAGCTTTCTTT.

This clone has only a few counts. The V call is TRBV5-8, the J call TRBJ2-7; perhaps D is TRBD1 or TRBD2 (5 bases each). Trimming took 0 bases from V and 2 from J, leaving 18 bases between them. The CDR3 is 17 amino acids. Germline V gene lookup returns CDR1 SGHTS and CDR2 YDEGEE. The CDR3 DNA sequence: TGTGCCAGCAGCTTGGATTTCGCCGGGACGGGGACCTACGAGCAGTACTTC. As protein: CASSLDFAGTGTYEQYF. Full variable domain (rest looked up from reference TRBV5-8 and TRBJ2-7): EAGVTQSPTHLIKTRGQQATLRCSPISGHTSVYWYQQALGLGLQFLLWYDEGEERNRGNFPPRFSGRQFPNYSSELNVNALELEDSALYLCASSLDFAGTGTYEQYFGPGTRLTVT.

Worth noting for this clone: A much larger clone sits a single nucleotide away, making a read error possible. Other nucleotide sequences in the sample specify the same CDR3. The chain carries TRBV6-5 and TRBJ1-5; 9 positions match TRBD1. Germline V gives CDR1 MNHEY, CDR2 SVGAGI. The CDR3 sequence is 15 residues long. CDR3 nucleotide sequence: TGTGCCAGCAGTTATGGACAGGGGAGCAACCAGCCCCAGCATTTT. Translated: CASSYGQGSNQPQHF.

There are a few counts of this clone. J is TRBJ2-2 and V is TRBV9, with 14 bases lining up with TRBD2. The trim removed 5 bases at V and 1 base at J, leaving 7 bases unmatched. This CDR3 has 18 amino acids. Germline CDR1 is SGDLS and CDR2 is YYNGEE. This chain's CDR3 is CASSPGTSGRWNTGELFF. CDR3 nucleotides: TGTGCCAGCAGTCCCGGGACTAGCGGGAGATGGAACACCGGGGAGCTGTTTTTT.

This clone has at least ten counts. V and J are TRBV9 and TRBJ2-1, with 11 bases that match TRBD2. The length of the CDR3 is 14 residues. Trimming cost V 2 bases and J 9 bases; bases outside gene matches: 4. Germline loops: CDR1 SGDLS, CDR2 YYNGEE. CDR3 DNA sequence: TGTGCCAGCAGCGTGACTAGCGGGAAGGTTGAGCAGTTCTTC. It specifies CASSVTSGKVEQFF.

This clone was detected only a few times. Other nucleotide sequences from this sample produce the same CDR3. In nucleotides, the CDR3 is TGTGCCAGCAGCCACCGGGACAGAAACTACGAGCAGTACTTC. Residues: CASSHRDRNYEQYF. The rearrangement links TRBV7-9 to TRBJ2-7, with TRBD1 identical over 7 bases. V shed 5 bases, J shed 3 bases, and the junction held 7 bases outside the gene matches. The CDR3 is 14 residues long. Germline-derived CDR1 and CDR2 are SEHNR and FQNEAQ (reference sequence).

The chain employs TRBV5-1 and TRBJ2-7; D remains ambiguous. V was cut by 0 bases and J by 1 base, with 2 bases left in between. The CDR3 covers 12 residues. Per germline, CDR1 SGHRS and CDR2 YFSETQ. In nucleotides, the CDR3 is TGCGCCAGCAGCTTGGAGTCCTACGAGCAGTACTTC. Residues: CASSLESYEQYF.

The V gene is TRBV9, the J gene TRBJ2-4, with D possibly matching TRBD1 (6 bases). The CDR3 covers 13 residues. CDR1 and CDR2 (germline): SGDLS, YYNGEE. V lost 0 bases to trimming and J lost 8 bases, with 9 bases between them. CDR3 DNA: TGTGCCAGCAGCGTAGGGGACACAGACATTCAGTACTTC. As protein: CASSVGDTDIQYF.

The sample holds a few counts of this clone. V and J are TRBV2 and TRBJ1-5; D gene ambiguous. Trimming shortened V by 7 bases and J by 2 bases, and 12 bases separated the two germline ends. CDR1 and CDR2 from the germline V gene are SNHLY and FYNNEI. The CDR3 runs 14 residues. The CDR3 loop reads CASTRVPGNQPQHF. DNA for the CDR3: TGTGCCAGCACCCGAGTCCCCGGCAATCAGCCCCAGCATTTT.

This clone came up once. The V call is TRBV25-1, the J call TRBJ2-1; TRBD1 is a possible D gene (6 bases). V was trimmed by 2 bases and J by 0 bases, leaving 11 bases between them. The CDR3 sequence is 16 residues long. The germline V gene has CDR1 MGHDK and CDR2 SYGVNS. Here the CDR3 DNA reads TGTGCCAGCAGTGAAGGGGACACGAGCTCCTACAATGAGCAGTTCTTC. It yields the protein CASSEGDTSSYNEQFF.